These 11 T cell receptor beta chains share one sample of origin, sequenced in a study of T-cell memory formation after mild COVID-19. TCRdb redid the calling of the 5' RACE reads with MiXCR, one entry per CDR3 protein. The sample consists of approximately 150,000 distinct CDR3 sequences, about 19% of them appearing once. Sequences were obtained from PBMCs or a T cell subset sorted from them (not recorded which). These receptors were collected from an adult woman who had mild COVID-19 (a few samples of this study predate the infection). Cell type and time point are not known.

This clonotype has more than one count but fewer than ten. The gene calls are TRBV7-3 and TRBJ2-1; 7 positions agree with TRBD2. Losses at the gene ends were 2 bases for V and 3 bases for J; bases not matched to a gene: 7. Germline V gene sequence: CDR1 SGHTA, CDR2 FQGTGA. The CDR3 covers 16 residues. The CDR3 coding sequence is TGTGCCAGCAGCTTAGAGGTCGCGGGAGTCTACAATGAGCAGTTCTTC. It specifies CASSLEVAGVYNEQFF. Full variable domain (rest looked up from reference TRBV7-3 and TRBJ2-1): GAGVSQTPSNKVTEKGKYVELRCDPISGHTALYWYRQSLGQGPEFLIYFQGTGAADDSGLPNDRFFAVRPEGSVSTLKIQRTERGDSAVYLCASSLEVAGVYNEQFFGPGTRLTVL.

Only a few counts were recorded for this clonotype. This chain links TRBV5-1 with TRBJ2-7, with 9 bases aligning to TRBD1. CDR1 is SGHRS, CDR2 YFSETQ, per germline. CDR3 length equals 15 residues. Losses at the gene ends were 5 bases for V and 5 bases for J; bases not matched to a gene: 11. The CDR3 nucleotides read TGCGCCAGCAGTGGGGCCGACAGGGGGATCCACGAGCAGTACTTC. Its protein product is CASSGADRGIHEQYF.

The rearrangement joins TRBV7-6 to TRBJ2-7; 8 bases are a match to TRBD2. V dropped 8 bases and J dropped 2; count of bases not matched to a gene: 11. This CDR3 spans 15 amino acids. Germline V CDR1 and CDR2: SGHVS, FNYEAQ. The CDR3 DNA follows: TGTGCCAGCCGGGAGGGGATCCTAGCAACCTACGAGCAGTACTTC. Its protein is CASREGILATYEQYF.

DNA of the CDR3: TGTGCCAGCTCACCCCCAGGGGACAATGAGCAGTTCTTC. Translation gives CASSPPGDNEQFF. V and J are TRBV18 and TRBJ2-1, with D maybe TRBD1 (6 bases). Trimming took 3 bases from V and 5 from J, leaving 8 bases between them. The CDR3 is 13 amino acids. Germline assignment: CDR1 KGHSH and CDR2 LQKENI.

This chain connects TRBV3-1 to TRBJ2-7; 7 nucleotides align to TRBD1. J gave up 0 bases and V 8 bases, and 4 bases lay outside the gene matches. This CDR3 is 13 amino acids long. CDR1 is LGHDT and CDR2 is YNNKEL in the germline V gene (reference sequence). CDR3 DNA: TGTGCCAGCGGTCACAGGGGCTCCTACGAGCAGTACTTC. Its translation is CASGHRGSYEQYF.

The chain is built from TRBV11-2 and TRBJ2-4; D might be TRBD1 (6 bases). Germline V gene sequence: CDR1 SGHAT, CDR2 FQNNGV. The CDR3 consists of 14 residues. V lost 1 base to trimming and J lost 7 bases, with 11 bases between them. The CDR3: CASSLVSGANIQYF. CDR3 DNA sequence: TGTGCCAGCAGCTTAGTGTCAGGGGCCAACATTCAGTACTTC.

The chain links TRBV29-1 to TRBJ2-1, with 10 bases identical to TRBD2. Germline V gene sequence: CDR1 SQVTM, CDR2 ANQGSEA. The junction had 8 bases not matched to a gene; V was cut back by 3 bases and J by 6 bases. CDR3 length: 15 residues. The CDR3 DNA reads as TGCAGCGTTGAGGCTAGCGGGGGTTGGGGCAATGAGCAGTTCTTC. This translates into CSVEASGGWGNEQFF.

This clonotype was counted a few times. V usage is TRBV7-9 and J usage is TRBJ1-2, with a tentative D call TRBD1 (5 bases). Between the trimmed V and J ends, which lost 4 bases and 7 bases, there was a span of 25 bases. The CDR3 covers 17 residues. CDR1 and CDR2 from the germline V gene are SEHNR and FQNEAQ (reference sequence). CDR3: CASSSWGVINQGRGYTF. CDR3 DNA: TGTGCCAGCAGCTCGTGGGGGGTGATAAATCAGGGTCGTGGCTACACCTTC.

This clonotype was counted many times. The chain is built from TRBV11-3 and TRBJ2-1; weak D call: TRBD2 (6 bases). Trimming stripped 5 bases from V and 1 base from J, with 15 bases between. The CDR3 runs to 16 residues. Germline assignment: CDR1 SGHNT and CDR2 YENEEA. The CDR3 loop reads CASSAAGTLSYNEQFF. The CDR3 bases are TGTGCCAGCAGCGCCGCCGGGACTTTGTCCTACAATGAGCAGTTCTTC.

The table lists this clonotype with a few counts. The rearrangement uses TRBV30 and TRBJ2-2; 10 nucleotides line up with TRBD1. This CDR3 spans 16 amino acids. Trimming at V came to 0 bases and at J to 1 base, leaving 2 bases not matched to a gene. The germline V gene has CDR1 GTSNPN and CDR2 SVGIG (reference sequence). The chain's CDR3 is CAWSVWDRGNTGELFF. The CDR3, as DNA: TGTGCCTGGAGTGTTTGGGACAGGGGGAACACCGGGGAGCTGTTTTTT.

This clonotype has a handful of counts. The chain recombines TRBV18 with TRBJ2-1; D call uncertain. The CDR3 has 14 residues. V lost 1 base and J 7 bases, leaving 11 bases between the germline ends. Germline loops: CDR1 KGHSH, CDR2 LQKENI. The CDR3 DNA follows: TGTGCCAGCTCACCACTTTTGGGCGGAAATGAGCAGTTCTTC. Protein product: CASSPLLGGNEQFF.